This T cell receptor beta chain was recorded in a study of blood T cells in healthy people across ages. Regarding the study as a whole: Diversity of TCR beta per million T cells declined in a roughly linear way with age.

This CDR3 comprises 15 residues. The V and J ends lost 5 bases and 3 bases, in that order; junction bases with no gene match: 7. From germline, CDR1 is SGHVS and CDR2 FQNEAQ. For the second PCR, which ran for about 6 to 11 cycles, a sample-barcoded 5' primer and a J-beta primer mix were used. In TCRdb, the 5' RACE reads were re-called with MiXCR into one record per CDR3 protein. The table includes about 800,000 distinct CDR3 sequences, roughly 60% detected once. Concerning this clonotype itself: The target antigen is unknown.

This clonotype was obtained from a man aged 25-45 years in good health. This sequence joins TRBV7-8 and TRBJ2-7; 10 bases are shared with TRBD1. Specimen: blood. CDR3 coding DNA: TGTGCCAGCAGCAAAGCCCGGGACAGGGGCTACGAGCAGTACTTC. Protein product: CASSKARDRGYEQYF.